The T cell receptor beta chain described here comes from a study of shared clonotypes between healthy human individuals. Study findings and constraints: In contrast to clonotypes shared by all four donors, non-shared clonotypes had lower generation probabilities.

Regarding this clone: Its antigen remains unidentified.

V was pared by 2 bases and J by 1 base, with 12 bases between. CDR1 is SGHRS and CDR2 is YFSETQ in the germline V gene. The CDR3 sequence is 15 residues long. Each PCR replicate from the sorted subsets contained 200 to 250 ng DNA, which is about 31,000 T cell genomes. TCRdb's table, derived via immunoSEQ multiplex PCR, lists solely in-frame clones and lacks some. The table includes roughly 2,300,000 clones, 85% to 95% detected once. The rearrangement links TRBV5-1 to TRBJ2-5, with a tentative D call TRBD1 (5 bases). The specimen sequenced was naive CD4+ T cells from PBMCs. Documented subset: CD45RA+ positively selected. This receptor was identified in a man between 18 and 35 years old in good health. Some clones in this sample may be carry-over from other donors' samples. The CDR3 reads CASSFFAGPQETQYF. CDR3 in DNA: TGCGCCAGCAGCTTTTTCGCAGGGCCCCAAGAGACCCAGTACTTC.